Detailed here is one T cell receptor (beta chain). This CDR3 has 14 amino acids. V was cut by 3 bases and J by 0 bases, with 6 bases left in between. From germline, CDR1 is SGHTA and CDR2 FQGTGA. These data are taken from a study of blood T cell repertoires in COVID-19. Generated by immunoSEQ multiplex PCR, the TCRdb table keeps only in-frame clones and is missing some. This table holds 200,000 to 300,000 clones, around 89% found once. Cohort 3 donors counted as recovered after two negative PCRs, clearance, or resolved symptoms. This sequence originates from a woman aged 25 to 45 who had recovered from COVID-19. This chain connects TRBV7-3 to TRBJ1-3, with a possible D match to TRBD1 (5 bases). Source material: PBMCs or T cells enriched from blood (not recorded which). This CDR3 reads CASSFGGSGNTIYF. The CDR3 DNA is TGTGCCAGCAGCTTCGGGGGCTCTGGAAACACCATATATTTT.